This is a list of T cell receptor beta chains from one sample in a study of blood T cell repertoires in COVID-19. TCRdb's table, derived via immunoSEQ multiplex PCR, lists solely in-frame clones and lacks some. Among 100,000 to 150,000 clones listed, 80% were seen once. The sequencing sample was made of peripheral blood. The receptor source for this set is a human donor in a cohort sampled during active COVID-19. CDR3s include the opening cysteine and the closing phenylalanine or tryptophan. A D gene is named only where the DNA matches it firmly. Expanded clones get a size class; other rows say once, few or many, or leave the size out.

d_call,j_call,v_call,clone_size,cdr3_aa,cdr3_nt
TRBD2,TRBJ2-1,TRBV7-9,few,CASSSRGAGGPSSYNEQFF,TGTGCCAGCAGCTCCCGTGGAGCGGGGGGGCCGAGCTCCTACAATGAGCAGTTCTTC
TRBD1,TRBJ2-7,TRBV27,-,CASRSLDRAYEQYF,TGTGCCAGCAGATCATTGGACAGGGCCTACGAGCAGTACTTC
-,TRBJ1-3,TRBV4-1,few,CASSQVVSGNTIYF,TGCGCCAGCAGCCAAGTTGTGAGTGGAAACACCATATATTTT
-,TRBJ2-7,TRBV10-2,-,CAFRTVQMLHEQYF,TGCGCCTTTAGGACAGTACAGATGTTACACGAGCAGTACTTC
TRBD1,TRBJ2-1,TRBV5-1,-,CASSLRTGNYNEQFF,TGCGCCAGCAGCTTACGGACAGGGAACTACAATGAGCAGTTCTTC
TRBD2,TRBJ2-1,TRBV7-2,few,CASSPGGARSKGAGQFF,TGTGCCAGCAGCCCCGGGGGGGCGCGGAGTAAAGGGGCGGGGCAGTTCTTC
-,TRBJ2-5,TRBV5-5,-,CASSFLPGETQYF,TGTGCCAGCAGCTTCCTCCCGGGAGAGACCCAGTACTTC
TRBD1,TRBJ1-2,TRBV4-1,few,CASSQGRTGSYGYTF,TGCGCCAGCAGCCAGGGAAGGACAGGGTCTTATGGCTACACCTTC
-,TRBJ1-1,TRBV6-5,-,CASSNLGGQTEAFF,TGTGCCAGCAGTAATCTGGGAGGGCAGACTGAAGCTTTCTTT
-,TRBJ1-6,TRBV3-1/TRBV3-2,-,CASSQEEPGGYRNSPLHF,TGTGCCAGCAGCCAAGAGGAGCCGGGCGGGTATAGAAATTCACCCCTCCACTTT
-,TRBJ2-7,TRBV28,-,CASSLLAGEDEQYF,TGTGCCAGCAGTTTATTGGCAGGGGAAGACGAGCAGTACTTC
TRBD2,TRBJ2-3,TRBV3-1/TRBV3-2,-,CASSPLAGVADTQYF,TGTGCCAGCAGCCCCCTTGCGGGAGTCGCAGATACGCAGTATTTT
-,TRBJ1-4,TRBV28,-,CASSSPRGGEKLFF,TGTGCCAGCAGTTCCCCCCGGGGAGGGGAAAAACTGTTTTTT
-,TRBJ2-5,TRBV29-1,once,CSVLRGARETQYF,TGCAGCGTTCTCAGGGGGGCGAGGGAGACCCAGTACTTC
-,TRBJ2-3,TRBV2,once,CAAWAGNTDTQYF,TGTGCCGCCTGGGCGGGGAACACAGATACGCAGTATTTT
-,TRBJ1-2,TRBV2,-,CASSEKQNYGYTF,TGTGCCAGCAGTGAAAAACAGAACTATGGCTACACCTTC
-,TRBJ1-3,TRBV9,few,CASSDRTGRTGNTIYF,TGTGCCAGCAGCGACCGGACCGGGAGGACTGGAAACACCATATATTTT
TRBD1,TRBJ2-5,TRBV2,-,CASSEAQGAWETQYF,TGTGCCAGCAGTGAAGCCCAGGGGGCTTGGGAGACCCAGTACTTC
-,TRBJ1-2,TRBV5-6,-,CASSVGTYGYTF,TGTGCCAGCAGCGTTGGTACTTATGGCTACACCTTC
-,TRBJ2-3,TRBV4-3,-,CASSQDFGLNTDTQYF,TGCGCCAGCAGCCAAGATTTCGGGTTAAACACAGATACGCAGTATTTT
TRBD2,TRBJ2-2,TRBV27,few,CASSLLIWASGGQNTGELFF,TGTGCCAGCAGTTTATTAATCTGGGCTAGCGGGGGGCAGAACACCGGGGAGCTGTTTTTT
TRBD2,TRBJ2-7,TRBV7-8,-,CASSLGRASGFYEQYF,TGTGCCAGCAGCTTAGGTAGGGCTAGCGGCTTCTACGAGCAGTACTTC
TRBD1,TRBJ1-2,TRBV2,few,CASSPDRVRSGYTF,TGTGCCAGCAGCCCGGACAGGGTTAGGAGTGGCTACACCTTC
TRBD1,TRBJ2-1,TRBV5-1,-,CASRGQGIPNEQFF,TGCGCCAGCAGGGGACAGGGAATCCCCAATGAGCAGTTCTTC
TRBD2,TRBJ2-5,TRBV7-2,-,CASRTSGRQETQYF,TGTGCCAGCAGGACTAGCGGGAGGCAAGAGACCCAGTACTTC
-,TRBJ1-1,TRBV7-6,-,CASSPGRGNTEAFF,TGTGCCAGCAGTCCAGGGAGGGGGAACACTGAAGCTTTCTTT
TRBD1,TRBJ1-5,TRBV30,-,CAWSVLGTGGQPQHF,TGTGCCTGGAGTGTACTGGGGACAGGGGGTCAGCCCCAGCATTTT
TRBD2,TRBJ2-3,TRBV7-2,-,CASSVTSGGQFTYTQYF,TGTGCCAGCAGCGTAACTAGCGGGGGCCAATTCACCTATACGCAGTATTTT
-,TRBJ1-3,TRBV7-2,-,CASSPGVYSGNTIYF,TGTGCCAGCAGCCCAGGGGTCTACTCTGGAAACACCATATATTTT
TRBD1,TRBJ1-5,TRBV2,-,CASTDRDSNQPQHF,TGTGCCAGCACGGACAGGGATAGCAATCAGCCCCAGCATTTT
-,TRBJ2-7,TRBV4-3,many,CASSHRDSGEQYF,TGCGCCAGCAGCCACCGGGACTCTGGGGAGCAGTACTTC
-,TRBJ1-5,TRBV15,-,CATSRVEGRNRPQHF,TGTGCCACCAGCAGAGTGGAGGGTAGGAATCGGCCCCAGCATTTT
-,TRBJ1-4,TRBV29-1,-,CSVRRDSSNEKLFF,TGCAGCGTCAGACGGGACTCCAGTAATGAAAAACTGTTTTTT
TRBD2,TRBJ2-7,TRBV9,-,CASSLVLLWEGELYEQYF,TGTGCCAGCAGCTTAGTCCTCCTTTGGGAGGGAGAGCTCTACGAGCAGTACTTC
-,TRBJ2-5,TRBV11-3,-,CASSLGAQETQYF,TGTGCCAGCAGCTTAGGGGCACAAGAGACCCAGTACTTC
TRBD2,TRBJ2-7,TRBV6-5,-,CASRLAGDYEQYF,TGTGCCAGCAGGCTAGCGGGAGATTACGAGCAGTACTTC
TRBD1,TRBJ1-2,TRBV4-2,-,CASSQELLQGDLKGYTF,TGTGCCAGCAGCCAAGAGCTCCTCCAGGGGGATTTGAAAGGCTACACCTTC
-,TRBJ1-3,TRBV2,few,CASNGYTHSGNTIYF,TGTGCCAGCAACGGGTACACCCACTCTGGAAACACCATATATTTT
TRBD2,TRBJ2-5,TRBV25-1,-,CASSAHPTSGRFQETQYF,TGTGCCAGCAGTGCCCACCCGACTAGCGGGAGGTTCCAAGAGACCCAGTACTTC
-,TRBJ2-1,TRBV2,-,CASSEDFERLGVNEQFF,TGTGCCAGCAGTGAGGATTTTGAGCGGCTTGGGGTCAATGAGCAGTTCTTC